The 31 T cell receptor beta chains below were found in one sample sequenced in a study of Graves' ophthalmopathy and Graves' hyperthyroidism. RNA served as the template for amplifying TCR beta CDR3 regions. Second-round multiplex PCR followed a first-round RT-PCR using HTBI primers. TCRdb called the multiplex PCR reads again in MiXCR, with one record for every CDR3 protein. The sample records about 210,000 distinct CDR3 sequences, 25% to 35% being singletons. Sequenced material: peripheral blood. The source is a middle-aged man with Graves' ophthalmopathy.

This clonotype was counted ten times or more. V usage is TRBV7-2 and J usage is TRBJ1-6; the D is unclear. CDR3 size: 14 residues. Germline V gives CDR1 SGHTA, CDR2 FQGNSA. With 1 base removed from V and 7 bases from J, the gap between germline ends came to 8 bases. CDR3 coding DNA: TGTGCCAGCAGCTTAGAGACGGGAAATTCACCCCTCCACTTT. This gives the protein CASSLETGNSPLHF.

Only a few counts were recorded for this clonotype. This chain joins TRBV28 and TRBJ2-7; the D is unclear. The end of the DNA is better explained by TRBJ2-5, so the J call may be wrong. The CDR3 is 14 residues long. From germline, CDR1 is MDHEN and CDR2 SYDVKM. The CDR3 coding sequence is TGTGCCAGCAGTTTAGCCGGCCTCGCAGGGACCCAGTACTTC. Amino acid sequence: CASSLAGLAGTQYF.

This rearrangement joins TRBV5-1 to TRBJ2-7; 8 nucleotides line up with TRBD2. After removal of 1 base from V and 5 bases from J, the junction contained 8 bases not matched to a gene. From germline, CDR1 is SGHRS and CDR2 YFSETQ. CDR3 length: 15 amino acids. The CDR3 spells CASSLFLAGQDEQYF. CDR3 in DNA: TGCGCCAGCAGCTTGTTCTTAGCGGGGCAAGACGAGCAGTACTTC. Full variable domain (outside the CDR3, taken from reference TRBV5-1 and TRBJ2-7): KAGVTQTPRYLIKTRGQQVTLSCSPISGHRSVSWYQQTPGQGLQFLFEYFSETQRNKGNFPGRFSGRQFSNSRSEMNVSTLELGDSALYLCASSLFLAGQDEQYFGPGTRLTVT.

This sequence joins TRBV6-2 or TRBV6-3 and TRBJ2-5, with a possible D match to TRBD2 (5 bases). V was cut by 5 bases and J by 4 bases, with 11 bases left in between. This CDR3 is 13 amino acids long. The germline V gene encodes CDR1 MNHEY and CDR2 SVGEGT. The CDR3 loop is CASSPGSVETQYF. The CDR3 DNA is TGTGCCAGCAGTCCGGGGTCGGTAGAGACCCAGTACTTC.

The table lists this clonotype with many counts. J is TRBJ2-7 and V is TRBV12-3 or TRBV12-4, with 7 bases aligning to TRBD1. The CDR3 runs to 15 residues. Trimming removed 4 bases from V and 2 bases from J; junction bases left unmatched: 8. CDR3: CASSSSRGSAYEQYF. In DNA, the CDR3 is TGTGCCAGCAGTTCAAGCAGGGGGTCGGCCTACGAGCAGTACTTC.

This clonotype came up many times. The chain employs TRBV7-8 and TRBJ2-2; 9 positions agree with TRBD1. V dropped 1 base and J dropped 1; count of bases not matched to a gene: 4. Germline-derived CDR1 and CDR2 are SGHVS and FQNEAQ. There are 17 residues in the CDR3. The CDR3 DNA sequence: TGTGCCAGCAGCTTAGACAGGGGGCTCTTGAACACCGGGGAGCTGTTTTTT. Translating gives CASSLDRGLLNTGELFF.

This clonotype came up many times. The CDR3 here is CSVGEGGAYGYTF. The CDR3 DNA follows: TGCAGCGTTGGGGAGGGGGGGGCCTATGGCTACACCTTC. This chain links TRBV29-1 with TRBJ1-2; the D gene is possibly TRBD1 (6 bases). Trimming removed 4 bases at V and 4 bases at J, with 13 bases between. Germline V lookup: CDR1 SQVTM, CDR2 ANQGSEA. This CDR3 spans 13 amino acids.

The J gene is TRBJ2-5, the V gene TRBV6-1; a possible D gene is TRBD1 (5 bases). CDR3 size: 14 residues. Germline lookup yields CDR1 MNHNS and CDR2 SASEGT. Trimming took off 8 bases at V and 0 bases at J, with 13 bases between the two ends. CDR3 region: CASAKGSYQETQYF. The CDR3, as DNA: TGTGCCAGCGCAAAGGGGTCGTACCAAGAGACCCAGTACTTC.

This clonotype was recorded many times. The gene calls are TRBV11-2 and TRBJ2-7; D is perhaps TRBD2 (6 bases). The V end was cut by 5 bases, the J end by 3 bases, with 14 bases between. Germline CDR1 is SGHAT and CDR2 is FQNNGV. The CDR3 sequence is 14 residues long. CDR3 loop: CASSPIGGYYEQYF. The CDR3 bases are TGTGCCAGCAGCCCCATAGGAGGGTACTACGAGCAGTACTTC.

This clonotype was seen ten or more times. A much more abundant neighbour one base away suggests this may be a read error. This sequence joins TRBV7-8 and TRBJ2-7; 7 nucleotides match TRBD1. Germline V gene lookup returns CDR1 SGHVS and CDR2 FQNEAQ. This CDR3 has 14 residues. The CDR3 spells CASSFWTGAYAQYF. The CDR3 DNA is TGTGCCAGCAGCTTCTGGACAGGTGCCTACGCGCAGTACTTC.

This clonotype was seen repeatedly, ten times or more. The rearrangement uses TRBV4-1 and TRBJ1-5; no clear D. The CDR3 runs 15 residues. Germline CDR1 reads MGHRA; CDR2 reads YSYEKL. The V gene lost 1 base and the J gene lost 5 bases, with 12 bases spanning the gap. Here the CDR3 reads CASSQAPSEDQPQHF. For the CDR3, the DNA is TGCGCCAGCAGCCAAGCCCCCTCAGAGGATCAGCCCCAGCATTTT.

This clonotype was seen repeatedly, ten times or more. The chain employs TRBV29-1 and TRBJ2-4, with TRBD1 matching over 9 bases. Germline V gives CDR1 SQVTM, CDR2 ANQGSEA. Unmatched junction bases numbered 0, after V lost 3 bases and J lost 6 bases. This CDR3 comprises 12 residues. CDR3 DNA sequence: TGCAGCGTTGAGACAGGGGGAAACATTCAGTACTTC. Encoded protein: CSVETGGNIQYF.

This clonotype was observed at least ten times. The V and J genes are TRBV5-1 and TRBJ1-1; D gene unclear. This CDR3 spans 14 amino acids. The V end was cut by 0 bases, the J end by 4 bases, with 10 bases between. Germline-derived CDR1 and CDR2 are SGHRS and YFSETQ. CDR3 sequence: CASSLDTGSTEAFF. CDR3 DNA: TGCGCCAGCAGCTTGGATACCGGATCCACTGAAGCTTTCTTT. Full variable domain (rest looked up from reference TRBV5-1 and TRBJ1-1): KAGVTQTPRYLIKTRGQQVTLSCSPISGHRSVSWYQQTPGQGLQFLFEYFSETQRNKGNFPGRFSGRQFSNSRSEMNVSTLELGDSALYLCASSLDTGSTEAFFGQGTRLTVV.

This clonotype was observed at least ten times. The V gene is TRBV5-5, the J gene TRBJ2-5; TRBD1 aligns across 8 bases. J lost 4 bases, V lost 4 bases, and 9 bases had no gene match. Germline loops: CDR1 SGHKS, CDR2 YYEKEE (reference sequence). This CDR3 spans 15 amino acids. CDR3 bases: TGTGCCAGCAGCCCAAGGACAGGGCCTGGAGAGACCCAGTACTTC. Its translation: CASSPRTGPGETQYF. The entire variable domain, with the rest obtained from reference TRBV5-5 and TRBJ2-5, is as follows: DAGVTQSPTHLIKTRGQQVTLRCSPISGHKSVSWYQQVLGQGPQFIFQYYEKEERGRGNFPDRFSARQFPNYSSELNVNALLLGDSALYLCASSPRTGPGETQYFGPGTRLLVL.

This clonotype was detected ten times or more. V gene TRBV6-2 or TRBV6-3 combines with J gene TRBJ2-5; TRBD1 is a possible D gene (6 bases). Germline V gene sequence: CDR1 MNHEY, CDR2 SVGEGT. Trimming removed 5 bases from V and 1 base from J, with 14 bases in between. The CDR3 length is 15 residues. CDR3 sequence reads: CASSRGGQRQETQYF. Written as DNA, the CDR3 is TGTGCCAGCAGTCGGGGCGGACAGCGCCAAGAGACCCAGTACTTC.

V usage is TRBV6-5 and J usage is TRBJ2-2; no clear D. CDR1 MNHEY and CDR2 SVGAGI come from the germline V gene. Deletions cut 7 bases from V and 1 base from J, with 7 bases between. The CDR3 extends over 13 amino acids. The CDR3 nucleotides are TGTGCCAGCACTCTACTGAACACCGGGGAGCTGTTTTTT. This translates into CASTLLNTGELFF.

This clonotype came up many times. The V gene is TRBV27, the J gene TRBJ2-5; 12 bases map to TRBD2. Germline V CDR1 and CDR2: MNHEY, SMNVEV (reference sequence). Unmatched junction bases numbered 4, after V lost 6 bases and J lost 2 bases. This CDR3 contains 15 residues. The chain's CDR3 is CASRPTSGGQETQYF. Here the CDR3 DNA reads TGTGCCAGCAGACCGACTAGCGGGGGACAAGAGACCCAGTACTTC.

The rearrangement uses TRBV20-1 and TRBJ1-1; D remains ambiguous. Trimming removed 5 bases from V and 0 bases from J, with 7 bases in between. The CDR3 extends over 12 amino acids. Germline-derived CDR1 and CDR2 are DFQATT and SNEGSKA (reference sequence). CDR3: CSASSVNTEAFF. The CDR3 DNA follows: TGCAGTGCTTCTTCGGTGAACACTGAAGCTTTCTTT.

This clonotype was seen at least ten times. The V gene is TRBV6-5, the J gene TRBJ2-7, with D possibly matching TRBD1 (5 bases). The V gene's germline CDR1 is MNHEY and CDR2 SVGAGI. Trimming stripped 2 bases from V and 3 bases from J, with 8 bases between. CDR3 length: 13 amino acids. CDR3 region: CASSYTGDYEQYF. In DNA form, the CDR3 reads TGTGCCAGCAGTTACACAGGAGACTACGAGCAGTACTTC.

Many counts were recorded for this clonotype. J is TRBJ1-5 and V is TRBV7-9; D is ambiguous. This CDR3 has 13 amino acids. Germline-derived CDR1 and CDR2 are SEHNR and FQNEAQ (reference sequence). V lost 1 base and J 4 bases, leaving 5 bases between the germline ends. The CDR3 nucleotides read TGTGCCAGCAGCTTAGACGAGAATCAGCCCCAGCATTTT. This translates into CASSLDENQPQHF.

This clonotype was observed at least ten times. V gene TRBV29-1 combines with J gene TRBJ1-3; the D is unclear. The V end was cut by 3 bases, the J end by 4 bases, with 4 bases between. The germline V gene has CDR1 SQVTM and CDR2 ANQGSEA. This CDR3 contains 11 residues. The CDR3 here is CSVDVGNTIYF. The CDR3 nucleotides read TGCAGCGTTGATGTAGGAAACACCATATATTTT.

Many counts were recorded for this clonotype. The CDR3 DNA follows: TGCGCCAGCAGCCGACCCTTCCTAGCGGGAGAAAGCACCGGGGAGCTGTTTTTT. This encodes CASSRPFLAGESTGELFF. The V gene is TRBV4-1, the J gene TRBJ2-2; 10 nucleotides agree with TRBD2. V was clipped by 4 bases and J by 4 bases; unmatched bases: 12. Germline V CDR1 and CDR2: MGHRA, YSYEKL. This CDR3 is 18 amino acids long.

This clonotype was seen ten or more times. The chain recombines TRBV6-2 or TRBV6-3 with TRBJ2-6, with D perhaps matching TRBD2 (6 bases). Germline V gives CDR1 MNHEY, CDR2 SVGEGT. V dropped 4 bases and J dropped 1 base, with 23 bases sitting between them. The CDR3 loop spans 20 amino acids. CDR3 DNA: TGTGCCAGCAGTTCTAAGATGGACCCTGGAGGGAATTCTGGGGCCAACGTCCTGACTTTC. This codes for CASSSKMDPGGNSGANVLTF.

In its sample, this clonotype was seen many times. V and J are TRBV28 and TRBJ2-7; tentatively, D is TRBD2 (7 bases). V lost 6 bases and J lost 7, with 19 bases in between. This CDR3 has 14 residues. CDR1 and CDR2 (germline): MDHEN, SYDVKM. The CDR3 nucleotides are TGTGCCAGCAGCTTCGGGGGGCGGTCGGGAGAGCAGTACTTC. It specifies CASSFGGRSGEQYF.

This clonotype appeared many times. This chain links TRBV29-1 with TRBJ2-2; D is uncertain. Between the trimmed V and J ends, which lost 3 bases and 6 bases, there was a span of 5 bases. CDR1 and CDR2 (germline): SQVTM, ANQGSEA. The CDR3 has 11 residues. The CDR3 is CSVEEAGELFF. In DNA form, the CDR3 reads TGCAGCGTTGAGGAAGCCGGGGAGCTGTTTTTT.

This clonotype was counted ten times or more. This rearrangement joins TRBV12-3 or TRBV12-4 to TRBJ1-1, with no clear D. V was shortened by 5 bases and J by 4 bases, with 11 bases between the two germline ends. The CDR3 spans 13 residues. The CDR3 DNA reads TGTGCCAGCAGTCTCGGGGAATCCACTGAAGCTTTCTTT. This codes for CASSLGESTEAFF.

In this sample, this clonotype turned up many times. The chain recombines TRBV3-1 with TRBJ2-7; D gene uncertain. The length of the CDR3 is 16 residues. V was cut by 0 bases and J by 2 bases, with 14 bases left in between. Per germline, CDR1 LGHDT and CDR2 YNNKEL (reference sequence). As DNA, the CDR3 is TGTGCCAGCAGCCAAGAACCGGACCCGAGCGCCTACGAGCAGTACTTC. It codes for CASSQEPDPSAYEQYF.

This clonotype showed up many times. The V and J genes are TRBV30 and TRBJ1-2, with D perhaps matching TRBD1 (5 bases). The CDR3 extends over 14 amino acids. V was clipped by 3 bases and J by 4 bases, with 15 bases between them. From germline, CDR1 is GTSNPN and CDR2 SVGIG (reference sequence). The CDR3 nucleotides are TGTGCCTGGAGCGGTCCGGGGGAGGGCTATGGCTACACCTTC. It translates to CAWSGPGEGYGYTF. Full variable domain (rest looked up from reference TRBV30 and TRBJ1-2): SQTIHQWPATLVQPVGSPLSLECTVEGTSNPNLYWYRQAAGRGLQLLFYSVGIGQISSEVPQNLSASRPQDRQFILSSKKLLLSDSGFYLCAWSGPGEGYGYTFGSGTRLTVV.

There are many counts of this clonotype. The chain combines TRBV19 with TRBJ2-2; D possibly corresponds to TRBD2 (6 bases). CDR3 length: 15 residues. Looked up from germline, CDR1 is LNHDA and CDR2 is SQIVND (reference sequence). V was clipped by 4 bases and J by 3 bases, with 12 bases between them. CDR3 sequence reads: CASSTSDYYTGELFF. In DNA form, the CDR3 reads TGTGCCAGTAGTACATCGGACTATTACACCGGGGAGCTGTTTTTT.

Written as DNA, the CDR3 is TGTGCCAGCAAGAGTAACGGGAGGAGTAGAAATTCACCCCTCCACTTT. This translates into CASKSNGRSRNSPLHF. V and J are TRBV6-1 and TRBJ1-6; D is unclear. Trimming took off 7 bases at V and 7 bases at J, with 20 bases between the two ends. CDR3 length: 16 residues. The germline V gene encodes CDR1 MNHNS and CDR2 SASEGT.

V usage is TRBV27 and J usage is TRBJ2-5, with TRBD2 matching over 7 bases. From germline, CDR1 is MNHEY and CDR2 SMNVEV (reference sequence). This CDR3 contains 16 residues. J was trimmed by 2 bases and V by 4 bases; bases with no gene match: 10. The CDR3 coding sequence is TGTGCCAGCAGTTCCCCGGGCGGGGGTTTACAAGAGACCCAGTACTTC. Its protein product is CASSSPGGGLQETQYF.